Listed here are 14 T cell receptor beta chains from one sample, sequenced in a study of T cells after yellow fever vaccination. TCRdb fed the 5' RACE reads into MiXCR, producing one record per CDR3 protein. The profile shows 500,000 to 650,000 distinct CDR3 sequences, 12% of them singletons. Sequencing was performed on PBMCs, taken on the day of the yellow fever booster vaccination. The receptors were sampled from a man aged 30 to 39 who received the YFV17D yellow fever vaccine.

The gene calls are TRBV10-3 and TRBJ2-5; 7 nucleotides match TRBD1. CDR3 length: 15 residues. Germline V gene sequence: CDR1 ENHRY, CDR2 SYGVKD. Trimming took 4 bases from V and 1 from J; bases not matched to a gene: 6. The CDR3 protein is CAISVQGDSQETQYF. CDR3 DNA: TGTGCCATCAGTGTCCAGGGGGATTCCCAAGAGACCCAGTACTTC.

This clonotype appeared a few times. V is TRBV29-1 and J is TRBJ2-7; maybe TRBD2 (6 bases). The CDR3 is 14 residues long. V gave up 5 bases and J gave up 9 bases, with 23 bases separating them. The germline gives CDR1 SQVTM, CDR2 ANQGSEA. CDR3 region: CSVNFWTGEKVQYF. Written as DNA, the CDR3 is TGCAGCGTTAATTTCTGGACGGGGGAAAAGGTGCAGTACTTC.

This clonotype came up a few times. The chain joins TRBV5-6 to TRBJ2-1, with D unresolved. In germline, CDR1 is SGHDT, CDR2 YYEEEE. Trimming pared 4 bases from V and 3 bases from J, leaving 11 bases between. This CDR3 has 14 residues. The CDR3 region has the DNA TGTGCCAGCAGCCTCCTATCCGGCTACAATGAGCAGTTCTTC. Translating it yields CASSLLSGYNEQFF.

This clonotype appeared a few times. This chain connects TRBV7-2 to TRBJ2-7, with TRBD2 matching over 9 bases. The J segment lost 6 bases and the V segment lost 1 base, leaving 4 bases of the junction unmatched. The CDR3 length is 14 residues. CDR1 and CDR2 from the germline V gene are SGHTA and FQGNSA. The CDR3 region has the DNA TGTGCCAGCAGCTTAGTGCGGGAGGGTATCGAGCAGTACTTC. The encoded protein is CASSLVREGIEQYF. The full variable domain, rest sourced from reference TRBV7-2 and TRBJ2-7, is GAGVSQSPSNKVTEKGKDVELRCDPISGHTALYWYRQSLGQGLEFLIYFQGNSAPDKSGLPSDRFSAERTGGSVSTLTIQRTQQEDSAVYLCASSLVREGIEQYFGPGTRLTVT.

The V call is TRBV5-4, the J call TRBJ2-2; tentatively, D is TRBD2 (5 bases). This CDR3 has 14 amino acids. Trimming pared 0 bases from V and 7 bases from J, leaving 10 bases between. CDR1 and CDR2 from the germline V gene are SGHNT and YYREEE (reference sequence). CDR3 bases: TGTGCCAGCAGCTTGGAAGGAGGTGGCGGGGAGCTGTTTTTT. It specifies CASSLEGGGGELFF.

The table lists this clonotype with many counts. The gene calls are TRBV6-1 and TRBJ2-7; possibly TRBD1 or TRBD2 for D (7 bases each). CDR1 and CDR2 from the germline V gene are MNHNS and SASEGT. The CDR3 is 14 residues long. V lost 6 bases, J lost 3 bases, and 15 bases lay in between. The CDR3 loop is CASSLRGGIYEQYF. CDR3 bases: TGTGCCAGCAGCCTCAGGGGGGGGATCTACGAGCAGTACTTC.

This clonotype was counted only a few times. CDR3 amino acids: CASSLDGPRSGNTIYF. The DNA for the CDR3 is TGTGCCAGCAGTCTGGACGGACCGCGCTCTGGAAACACCATATATTTT. The chain is built from TRBV28 and TRBJ1-3; D not resolved. V was clipped by 5 bases and J by 0 bases, with 14 bases between them. Germline V gene sequence: CDR1 MDHEN, CDR2 SYDVKM. The CDR3 spans 16 residues.

The sample holds many counts of this clonotype. The chain combines TRBV9 with TRBJ2-6; D call uncertain. This CDR3 is built from 13 residues. Trimming stripped 4 bases from V and 4 bases from J, with 6 bases between. The germline CDR1 and CDR2 sequences are SGDLS and YYNGEE. The chain's CDR3 is CASSPRGANVLTF. CDR3 bases: TGTGCCAGCAGCCCCCGCGGGGCCAACGTCCTGACTTTC.

The V and J genes are TRBV12-3 or TRBV12-4 and TRBJ1-5, with D unclear. V lost 5 bases and J 6 bases, leaving 11 bases between the germline ends. This CDR3 has 13 amino acids. The CDR3 DNA is TGTGCCAGCAGTCCAATAGTAGCTCAGCCCCAGCATTTT. As protein: CASSPIVAQPQHF.

The table lists this clonotype with a few counts. This chain connects TRBV5-6 to TRBJ2-1; tentatively, D is TRBD1 or TRBD2 (5 bases each). This CDR3 has 14 amino acids. CDR1 and CDR2 (germline): SGHDT, YYEEEE. Deletions cut 4 bases from V and 6 bases from J, with 14 bases between. CDR3 nucleotides: TGTGCCAGCAGCCAAAGGGGTGGGGGCAATGAGCAGTTCTTC. Residues: CASSQRGGGNEQFF.

This clonotype has more than one count but fewer than ten. The chain uses TRBV7-9 and TRBJ2-7; 9 bases line up with TRBD1. CDR3 length: 16 amino acids. Germline V CDR1 and CDR2: SEHNR, FQNEAQ (reference sequence). With V trimmed by 5 bases and J by 4 bases, 12 bases remained unmatched. The CDR3 nucleotides are TGTGCCAGCAGCATCACACCGGGACAGGGCCCATACGAGCAGTACTTC. It specifies CASSITPGQGPYEQYF. Using reference TRBV7-9 and TRBJ2-7 for the parts outside the CDR3, the full variable domain is DTGVSQNPRHKITKRGQNVTFRCDPISEHNRLYWYRQTLGQGPEFLTYFQNEAQLEKSRLLSDRFSAERPKGSFSTLEIQRTEQGDSAMYLCASSITPGQGPYEQYFGPGTRLTVT.

A few counts support this clonotype. V gene TRBV7-9 combines with J gene TRBJ2-2; no definite D call. V was pared by 0 bases and J by 0 bases, with 5 bases between. The CDR3 is made up of 15 amino acids. In germline, CDR1 is SEHNR, CDR2 FQNEAQ (reference sequence). The CDR3 sequence: CASSLAATNTGELFF. The CDR3 DNA is TGTGCCAGCAGCTTAGCAGCGACGAACACCGGGGAGCTGTTTTTT.

This clonotype occurred a few times. V and J are TRBV29-1 and TRBJ2-5; the match to TRBD2 covers 10 bases. CDR1 and CDR2 from the germline V gene are SQVTM and ANQGSEA. Trimming cost V 7 bases and J 2 bases; bases outside gene matches: 1. This CDR3 spans 12 amino acids. The CDR3 DNA follows: TGCAGCGGGACTAGCGGACAAGAGACCCAGTACTTC. This sequence encodes CSGTSGQETQYF.

Regarding this clonotype: A junction boundary mismatches the germline segment, possibly from a read error. The chain joins TRBV10-2 to TRBJ2-1, with a tentative D call TRBD2 (6 bases). Germline V CDR1 and CDR2: WSHSY, SAAADI. The CDR3 is made up of 12 amino acids. The CDR3, as DNA: TGCGCCAGCAACCAAGGAAGCGGGCCCGTGGTCTTC. Protein: CASNQGSGPVVF.